The 29 T cell receptor beta chains presented below share a single source sample, sequenced in a study of neurological immune-mediated disorders. Time point specified: longitudinal time-point 1 (baseline). TCRdb re-derived calls from the 5' RACE reads in MiXCR, one entry per CDR3 protein. Here the sample spans more than 70,000 distinct CDR3 sequences, more than 8.5% being singletons. Source material: PBMCs. The receptors come from a man aged 25 to 40 in good health.

This clonotype was recorded at least ten times. The chain is built from TRBV3-1 and TRBJ1-4, with TRBD1 matching over 7 bases. CDR1 is LGHDT, CDR2 YNNKEL, per germline (reference sequence). V gave up 3 bases and J gave up 6 bases; unmatched junction bases: 4. This CDR3 is built from 14 residues. CDR3 residues: CASSQRTGYEKLFF. The CDR3 coding sequence is TGTGCCAGCAGCCAGAGGACAGGCTATGAAAAACTGTTTTTT.

The rearrangement joins TRBV10-3 to TRBJ2-2, with D tentatively TRBD1 or TRBD2 (10 bases each). Germline values: CDR1 ENHRY, CDR2 SYGVKD. The V gene lost 6 bases and the J gene lost 3 bases, with 32 bases spanning the gap. The CDR3 has 21 amino acids. The CDR3 region has the DNA TGTGCCATCAGCATGACAGGGGGCAGGCTAGCGGGAGCCGAGGACACCGGGGAGCTGTTTTTT. Residues: CAISMTGGRLAGAEDTGELFF.

This clonotype was counted many times. CDR3 DNA sequence: TGCGCCAGCAGCAGCGGGACTAGCGGAACGAACACCGGGGAGCTGTTTTTT. This sequence encodes CASSSGTSGTNTGELFF. The chain links TRBV5-1 to TRBJ2-2, with 11 bases lining up with TRBD2. After removal of 4 bases from V and 0 bases from J, the junction contained 5 bases not matched to a gene. The CDR3 loop spans 17 amino acids. Germline assignment: CDR1 SGHRS and CDR2 YFSETQ.

Ten or more counts support this clonotype. J is TRBJ2-3 and V is TRBV2; D call uncertain. There are 11 residues in the CDR3. Germline V gene data show CDR1 as SNHLY and CDR2 as FYNNEI. V gave up 7 bases and J gave up 3 bases, with 5 bases separating them. CDR3 residues: CASTSTDTQYF. Here the CDR3 DNA reads TGTGCCAGCACTAGTACAGATACGCAGTATTTT.

This clonotype appeared many times. The rearrangement joins TRBV28 to TRBJ2-1; a weak D match, TRBD2 (5 bases). With 3 bases removed from V and 9 bases from J, the gap between germline ends came to 12 bases. The CDR3 length is 13 residues. Germline CDR1 and CDR2: MDHEN and SYDVKM. As DNA, the CDR3 is TGTGCCAGCAGTTTTTGGACTGCAGGTGAGCAGTTCTTC. It translates to CASSFWTAGEQFF.

On this clonotype: An end of the junction does not agree with germline; a read error may underlie this. This chain links TRBV15 with TRBJ2-7; 8 bases are shared with TRBD1. Germline V lookup: CDR1 LNHNV, CDR2 YYDKDF (reference sequence). The CDR3 consists of 14 residues. The CDR3 region is CATSVNRGYGKQYF. The CDR3, as DNA: TGTGCCACCAGCGTCAACAGGGGGTACGGCAAGCAATACTTC.

This clonotype was observed many times. V and J are TRBV10-3 and TRBJ2-7, with TRBD1 matching over 7 bases. The trim removed 10 bases at V and 4 bases at J, leaving 7 bases unmatched. The CDR3 loop spans 12 amino acids. Germline V gene lookup returns CDR1 ENHRY and CDR2 SYGVKD. CDR3 DNA sequence: TGTGCCACCGGGACAGACCTTTACGAGCAGTACTTC. It specifies CATGTDLYEQYF.

This clonotype showed up just a few times. CDR3 residues: CASSQGGARNEKLFF. The CDR3 DNA sequence: TGCGCCAGCAGCCAAGGTGGAGCGAGGAATGAAAAACTGTTTTTT. This sequence joins TRBV4-1 and TRBJ1-4; no clear D gene. V lost 1 base to trimming and J lost 5 bases, with 11 bases between them. The CDR3 has 15 residues. Germline V lookup: CDR1 MGHRA, CDR2 YSYEKL.

This clonotype was seen repeatedly, ten times or more. CDR3 amino acids: CASSLTAGDTQYF. The CDR3 DNA reads as TGTGCCAGCAGCTTGACCGCGGGAGATACGCAGTATTTT. The chain has TRBV7-2 and TRBJ2-3; a weak D match, TRBD2 (5 bases). CDR1 and CDR2 from the germline V gene are SGHTA and FQGNSA. CDR3 length equals 13 residues. Trimming removed 3 bases from V and 5 bases from J, with 9 bases in between. Full variable domain (outside the CDR3, taken from reference TRBV7-2 and TRBJ2-3): GAGVSQSPSNKVTEKGKDVELRCDPISGHTALYWYRQSLGQGLEFLIYFQGNSAPDKSGLPSDRFSAERTGGSVSTLTIQRTQQEDSAVYLCASSLTAGDTQYFGPGTRLTVL.

Concerning this clonotype: This may be a read error, as it is one base from a much larger clone. The chain joins TRBV2 to TRBJ1-1, with unresolved D. Germline lookup yields CDR1 SNHLY and CDR2 FYNNEI. The CDR3 runs 13 residues. CDR3 in DNA: TGTGTCAGCCGGCTGTCGTCGAACACTGAAGCTTTCTTT. The encoded protein is CVSRLSSNTEAFF.

This clonotype was found many times. The chain uses TRBV29-1 and TRBJ2-3; D remains unclear. The CDR3 is 15 residues long. Germline V gene sequence: CDR1 SQVTM, CDR2 ANQGSEA. V was shortened by 1 base and J by 8 bases, with 19 bases between the two germline ends. The CDR3 DNA reads as TGCAGCGTTGAAGGGGCGTCGGCTGCGACGGGTACGCAGTATTTT. Translation gives CSVEGASAATGTQYF.

This clonotype was recorded at least ten times. The chain is built from TRBV3-1 and TRBJ1-6; D unresolved. The V end was cut by 4 bases, the J end by 4 bases, with 8 bases between. CDR1 LGHDT and CDR2 YNNKEL come from the germline V gene (reference sequence). The CDR3 consists of 14 residues. The CDR3 region has the DNA TGTGCCAGCAGCCCCGGGAGTTATAATTCACCCCTCCACTTT. It codes for CASSPGSYNSPLHF. Drawing the rest from reference TRBV3-1 and TRBJ1-6, the complete variable domain is DTAVSQTPKYLVTQMGNDKSIKCEQNLGHDTMYWYKQDSKKFLKIMFSYNNKELIINETVPNRFSPKSPDKAHLNLHINSLELGDSAVYFCASSPGSYNSPLHFGNGTRLTVT.

This clonotype has at least ten counts. The CDR3 reads CASSGGYEKLFF. As DNA, the CDR3 is TGTGCCAGCAGTGGGGGGTATGAAAAACTGTTTTTT. The chain has TRBV28 and TRBJ1-4, with D possibly matching TRBD1 (5 bases). The CDR3 has 12 amino acids. The V end lost 5 bases, the J end lost 6 bases, and 7 bases lay between the germline ends. The germline V gene encodes CDR1 MDHEN and CDR2 SYDVKM.

The table lists this clonotype with many counts. V gene TRBV19 combines with J gene TRBJ2-1; TRBD2 aligns across 8 bases. Germline V gene lookup returns CDR1 LNHDA and CDR2 SQIVND (reference sequence). J gave up 7 bases and V 3 bases, and 5 bases lay outside the gene matches. This CDR3 has 14 amino acids. The CDR3 region has the DNA TGTGCCAGTAGTATGGGACTAGTATCAAATGAGCAGTTCTTC. This codes for CASSMGLVSNEQFF. The variable domain in full, with the rest retrieved from reference TRBV19 and TRBJ2-1, is DGGITQSPKYLFRKEGQNVTLSCEQNLNHDAMYWYRQDPGQGLRLIYYSQIVNDFQKGDIAEGYSVSREKKESFPLTVTSAQKNPTAFYLCASSMGLVSNEQFFGPGTRLTVL.

This clonotype was counted at least ten times. The chain couples TRBV28 to TRBJ2-7; possibly TRBD1 or TRBD2 for D (6 bases each). The germline V and J ends were trimmed by 4 bases and 0 bases, with 10 bases remaining between them. The CDR3 runs to 14 residues. Germline lookup yields CDR1 MDHEN and CDR2 SYDVKM. For the CDR3, the DNA is TGTGCCAGCAGTTGGGGGGCCGGCTCCTACGAGCAGTACTTC. Its translation: CASSWGAGSYEQYF.

V usage is TRBV3-1 and J usage is TRBJ1-2; possibly TRBD1 for D (6 bases). Germline CDR1 reads LGHDT; CDR2 reads YNNKEL (reference sequence). V was trimmed by 4 bases and J by 0 bases, leaving 33 bases between them. The CDR3 sequence is 22 residues long. DNA of the CDR3: TGTGCCAGCAGCCTCAAGTTGATGGTCAGGGGACGGACGGTTGCCGCTAACTATGGCTACACCTTC. Its translation is CASSLKLMVRGRTVAANYGYTF.

This clonotype was found many times. This chain uses TRBV11-2 with TRBJ1-1; weak D call: TRBD1 (5 bases). V lost 1 base to trimming and J lost 1 base, with 16 bases between them. CDR1 is SGHAT, CDR2 FQNNGV, per germline. This CDR3 has 17 residues. CDR3 sequence: CASSLVPQGRPNTEAFF. As DNA, the CDR3 is TGTGCCAGCAGCTTAGTTCCCCAGGGAAGGCCGAACACTGAAGCTTTCTTT.

The sample holds one count of this clonotype. Given a much more abundant clone one base away, this may be a read error. J is TRBJ2-5 and V is TRBV7-9, with D perhaps matching TRBD1 (6 bases). The CDR3 has 15 amino acids. Germline CDR1 is SEHNR and CDR2 is FQNEAQ (reference sequence). The CDR3 region is CASSLVRPGEDTQYF. The CDR3 DNA sequence: TGTGCCAGCAGCTTAGTAAGGCCAGGGGAAGACACCCAGTACTTC.

This clonotype was seen at least ten times. V is TRBV28 and J is TRBJ2-1; TRBD2 aligns across 12 bases. CDR1 and CDR2 (germline): MDHEN, SYDVKM. V lost 6 bases, J lost 4 bases, and 7 bases stayed unmatched. This CDR3 is 16 amino acids long. CDR3 protein: CASSPPGLAGYNEQFF. CDR3 nucleotides: TGTGCCAGCAGCCCACCGGGACTAGCGGGTTACAATGAGCAGTTCTTC. The full variable domain, its missing parts supplied by reference TRBV28 and TRBJ2-1, is DVKVTQSSRYLVKRTGEKVFLECVQDMDHENMFWYRQDPGLGLRLIYFSYDVKMKEKGDIPEGYSVSREKKERFSLILESASTNQTSMYLCASSPPGLAGYNEQFFGPGTRLTVL.

A remark on this clonotype: A much larger clonotype is one base distant, so this may be a read error. This sequence joins TRBV6-1 and TRBJ2-2; 10 positions match TRBD2. This CDR3 region has 16 residues. Germline loops: CDR1 MNHNS, CDR2 SASEGT. CDR3 sequence (DNA): TGTGCCATCAGTATCTGGACTAGCGGGAACACCGGGGAGCTGTTTTTT. This sequence encodes CAISIWTSGNTGELFF.

This clonotype appeared a few times. The chain is built from TRBV3-1 and TRBJ2-7, with D perhaps matching TRBD1 (5 bases). From germline, CDR1 is LGHDT and CDR2 YNNKEL (reference sequence). The CDR3 has 15 amino acids. The V end was cut by 1 base, the J end by 3 bases, with 13 bases between. The CDR3 DNA follows: TGTGCCAGCAGCCAAGTGGTTCAGGGTTTCTACGAGCAGTACTTC. The encoded protein is CASSQVVQGFYEQYF.

This clonotype came up many times. The rearrangement joins TRBV20-1 to TRBJ2-3; TRBD1 agrees at 9 bases. The V gene end was trimmed by 6 bases and the J gene end by 3 bases; junction bases not matched to a gene: 7. This CDR3 contains 14 residues. CDR1 DFQATT and CDR2 SNEGSKA come from the germline V gene (reference sequence). CDR3 protein: CSAGQGKSTDTQYF. CDR3 nucleotides: TGCAGTGCCGGACAGGGGAAAAGTACAGATACGCAGTATTTT.

This clonotype was detected many times. V gene TRBV6-5 combines with J gene TRBJ2-7, with TRBD2 matching 7 bases. Germline values: CDR1 MNHEY, CDR2 SVGAGI. CDR3 size: 15 residues. The V and J ends lost 5 bases and 6 bases, in that order; junction bases with no gene match: 13. CDR3 sequence reads: CASSRNGLEQAEQYF. CDR3 bases: TGTGCCAGCAGTCGGAATGGACTAGAGCAAGCCGAGCAGTACTTC.

On this clonotype: This could be a read error, since a much larger clone is one nucleotide away. The chain couples TRBV12-3 or TRBV12-4 to TRBJ2-1; 7 bases align to TRBD2. The CDR3 is 15 amino acids. Germline trimming cut 3 bases from V and 4 bases from J; bases unmatched to any gene: 6. The CDR3 here is CASSFWASGYNEQFF. CDR3 nucleotide sequence: TGTGCCAGCAGTTTCTGGGCTAGCGGTTACAATGAGCAGTTCTTC.

The chain couples TRBV7-9 to TRBJ2-5; D gene uncertain. Trimming removed 2 bases from V and 5 bases from J, with 9 bases in between. The germline CDR1 and CDR2 sequences are SEHNR and FQNEAQ (reference sequence). The CDR3 has 13 amino acids. In nucleotides, the CDR3 is TGTGCCAGCAGCTTACCCGGGTCCGAGACCCAGTACTTC. Protein product: CASSLPGSETQYF.

This clonotype has a count of ten or more. This chain connects TRBV12-3 or TRBV12-4 to TRBJ2-7; 10 nucleotides line up with TRBD2. This CDR3 has 14 amino acids. The J segment lost 4 bases and the V segment lost 3 bases, leaving 3 bases of the junction unmatched. The CDR3 coding sequence is TGTGCCAGCAGTTTCTCTAGCGGGAGTTACGAGCAGTACTTC. Translating gives CASSFSSGSYEQYF.

This clonotype was picked up many times. The rearrangement uses TRBV28 and TRBJ2-7, with 7 bases aligning to TRBD1. The trim removed 6 bases at V and 4 bases at J, leaving 9 bases unmatched. CDR3 length: 14 amino acids. Germline V gives CDR1 MDHEN, CDR2 SYDVKM. CDR3 DNA: TGTGCCAGCAGGCCTCCGGGACAGAGATACGAGCAGTACTTC. This gives the protein CASRPPGQRYEQYF.

This clonotype was seen ten or more times. The J gene is TRBJ1-2, the V gene TRBV5-1, with D hard to call. V lost 4 bases to trimming and J lost 6 bases, with 19 bases between them. CDR3 length: 15 amino acids. Germline loops: CDR1 SGHRS, CDR2 YFSETQ. The CDR3 sequence: CASSPDLPTSDGYTF. The CDR3 nucleotides are TGCGCCAGCAGCCCGGATCTTCCTACATCGGATGGCTACACCTTC.

There are many counts of this clonotype. The V gene is TRBV5-1, the J gene TRBJ1-6; D gene uncertain. V shed 3 bases and J shed 7 bases, with 14 bases lying between them. The V gene's germline CDR1 is SGHRS and CDR2 YFSETQ. The CDR3 totals 15 residues. This chain's CDR3 is CASSYAVAPNSPLHF. CDR3 DNA sequence: TGCGCCAGCAGCTATGCGGTGGCGCCCAATTCACCCCTCCACTTT.